This T cell receptor (beta chain) is drawn from a study of low-dose radiotherapy and immunotherapy resistance in tumors. The CDR3 contains 17 residues. Germline V CDR1 and CDR2: SGHTA, FQGTGA. V was pared by 2 bases and J by 5 bases, with 10 bases of the junction left unmatched. Time point meaning: before trial treatment. All eligible patients presented with advanced solid tumors that contained no tumor-infiltrating lymphocytes. This clonotype was recorded at least ten times. Gene-specific TRAV and TRBV primers were used for first-strand cDNA, covering alpha and beta chains. TCRs were put through approximately 20 PCR cycles of amplification with Phusion. A constant-region primer and the V-primer adapter served as the primer pair. Via MiXCR, TCRdb re-called the reads, giving one row per CDR3 protein. This table holds more than 70,000 distinct CDR3 sequences, roughly 31% found once.

The chain joins TRBV7-3 to TRBJ2-7; TRBD2 agrees at 12 bases. The sample consisted of PBMCs, taken before treatment. The sequence was collected from a female donor with ovarian cancer. As DNA, the CDR3 is TGTGCCAGCAGCTTATCCCTAGCGGGAGGGCCTTTCGACGAGCAGTACTTC. It encodes CASSLSLAGGPFDEQYF.